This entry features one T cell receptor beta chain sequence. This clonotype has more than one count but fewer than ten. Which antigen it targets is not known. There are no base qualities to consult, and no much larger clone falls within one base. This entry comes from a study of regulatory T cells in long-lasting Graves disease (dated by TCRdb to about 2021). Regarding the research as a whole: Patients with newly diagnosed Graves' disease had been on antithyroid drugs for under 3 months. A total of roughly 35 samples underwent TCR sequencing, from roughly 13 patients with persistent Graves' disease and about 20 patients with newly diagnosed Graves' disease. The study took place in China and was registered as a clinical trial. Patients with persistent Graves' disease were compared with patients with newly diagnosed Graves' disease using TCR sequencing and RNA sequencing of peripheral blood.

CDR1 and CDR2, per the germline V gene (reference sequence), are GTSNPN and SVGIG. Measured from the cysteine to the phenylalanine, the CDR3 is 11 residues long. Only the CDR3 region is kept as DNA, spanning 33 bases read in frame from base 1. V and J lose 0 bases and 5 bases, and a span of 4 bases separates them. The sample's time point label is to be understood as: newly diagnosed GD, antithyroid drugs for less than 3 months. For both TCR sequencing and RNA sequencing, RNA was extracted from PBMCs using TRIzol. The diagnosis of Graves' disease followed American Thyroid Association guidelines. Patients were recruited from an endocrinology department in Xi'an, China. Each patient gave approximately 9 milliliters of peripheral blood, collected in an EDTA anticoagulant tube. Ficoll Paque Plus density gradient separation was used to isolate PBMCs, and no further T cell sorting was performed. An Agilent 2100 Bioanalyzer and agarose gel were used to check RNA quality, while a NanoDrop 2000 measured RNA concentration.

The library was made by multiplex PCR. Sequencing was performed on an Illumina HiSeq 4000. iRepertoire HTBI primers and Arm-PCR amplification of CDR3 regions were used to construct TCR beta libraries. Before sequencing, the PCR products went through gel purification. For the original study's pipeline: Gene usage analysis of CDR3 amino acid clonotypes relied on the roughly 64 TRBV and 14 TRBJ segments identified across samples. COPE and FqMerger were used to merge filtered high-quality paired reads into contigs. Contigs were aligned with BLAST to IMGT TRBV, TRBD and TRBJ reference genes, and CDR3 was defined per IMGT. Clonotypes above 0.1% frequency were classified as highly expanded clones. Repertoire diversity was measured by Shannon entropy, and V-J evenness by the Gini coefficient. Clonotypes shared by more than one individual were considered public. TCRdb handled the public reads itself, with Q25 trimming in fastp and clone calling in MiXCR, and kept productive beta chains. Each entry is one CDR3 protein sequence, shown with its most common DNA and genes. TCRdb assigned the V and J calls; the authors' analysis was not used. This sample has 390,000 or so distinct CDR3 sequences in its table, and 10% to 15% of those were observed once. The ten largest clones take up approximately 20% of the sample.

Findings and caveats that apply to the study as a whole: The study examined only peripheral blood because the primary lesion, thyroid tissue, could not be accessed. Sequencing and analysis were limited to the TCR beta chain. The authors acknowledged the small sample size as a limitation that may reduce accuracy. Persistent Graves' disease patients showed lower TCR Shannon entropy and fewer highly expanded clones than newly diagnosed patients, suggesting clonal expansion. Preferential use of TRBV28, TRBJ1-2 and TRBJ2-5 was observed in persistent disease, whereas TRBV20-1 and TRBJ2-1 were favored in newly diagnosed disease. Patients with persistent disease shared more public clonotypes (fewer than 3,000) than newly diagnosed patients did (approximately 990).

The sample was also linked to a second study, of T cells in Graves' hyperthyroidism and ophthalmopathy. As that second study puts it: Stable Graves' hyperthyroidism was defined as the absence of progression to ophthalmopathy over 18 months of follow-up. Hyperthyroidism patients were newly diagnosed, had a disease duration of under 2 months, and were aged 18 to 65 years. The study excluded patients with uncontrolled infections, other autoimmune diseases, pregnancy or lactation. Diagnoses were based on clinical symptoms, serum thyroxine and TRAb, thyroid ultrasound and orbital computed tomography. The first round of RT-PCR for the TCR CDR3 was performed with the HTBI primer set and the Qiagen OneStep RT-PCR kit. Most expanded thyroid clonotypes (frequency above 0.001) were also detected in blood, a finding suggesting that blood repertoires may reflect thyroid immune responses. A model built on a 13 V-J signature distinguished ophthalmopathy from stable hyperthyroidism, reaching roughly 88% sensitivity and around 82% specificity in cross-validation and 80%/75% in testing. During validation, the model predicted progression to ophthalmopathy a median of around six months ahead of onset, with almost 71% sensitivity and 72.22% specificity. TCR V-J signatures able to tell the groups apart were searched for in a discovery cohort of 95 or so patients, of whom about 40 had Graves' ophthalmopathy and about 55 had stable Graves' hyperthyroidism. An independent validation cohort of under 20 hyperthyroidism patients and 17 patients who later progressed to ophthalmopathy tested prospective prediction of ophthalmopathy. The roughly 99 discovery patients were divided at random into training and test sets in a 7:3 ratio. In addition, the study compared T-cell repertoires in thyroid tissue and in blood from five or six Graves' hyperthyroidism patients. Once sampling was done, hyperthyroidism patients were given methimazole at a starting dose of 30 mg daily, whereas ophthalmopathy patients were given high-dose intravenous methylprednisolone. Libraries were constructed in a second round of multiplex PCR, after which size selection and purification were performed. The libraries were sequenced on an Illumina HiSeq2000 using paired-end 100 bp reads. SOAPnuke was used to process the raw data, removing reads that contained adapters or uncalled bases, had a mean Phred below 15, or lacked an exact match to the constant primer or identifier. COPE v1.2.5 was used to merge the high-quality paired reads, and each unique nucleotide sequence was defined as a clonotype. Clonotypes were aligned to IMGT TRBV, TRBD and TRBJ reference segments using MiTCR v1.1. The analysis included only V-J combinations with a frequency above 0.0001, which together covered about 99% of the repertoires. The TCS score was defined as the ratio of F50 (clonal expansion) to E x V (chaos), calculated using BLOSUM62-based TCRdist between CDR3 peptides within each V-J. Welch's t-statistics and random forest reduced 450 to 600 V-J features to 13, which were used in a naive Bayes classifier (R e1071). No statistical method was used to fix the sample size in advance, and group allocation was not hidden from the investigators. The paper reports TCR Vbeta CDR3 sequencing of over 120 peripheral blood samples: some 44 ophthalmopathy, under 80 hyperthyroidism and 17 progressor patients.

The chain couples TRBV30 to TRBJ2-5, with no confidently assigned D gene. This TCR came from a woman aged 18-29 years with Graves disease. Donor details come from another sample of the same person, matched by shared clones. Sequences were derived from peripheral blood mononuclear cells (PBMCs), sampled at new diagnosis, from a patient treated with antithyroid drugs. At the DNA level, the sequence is TGTGCCTGGAGTGTCGGGGAGACCCAGTACTTC. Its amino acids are CAWSVGETQYF.